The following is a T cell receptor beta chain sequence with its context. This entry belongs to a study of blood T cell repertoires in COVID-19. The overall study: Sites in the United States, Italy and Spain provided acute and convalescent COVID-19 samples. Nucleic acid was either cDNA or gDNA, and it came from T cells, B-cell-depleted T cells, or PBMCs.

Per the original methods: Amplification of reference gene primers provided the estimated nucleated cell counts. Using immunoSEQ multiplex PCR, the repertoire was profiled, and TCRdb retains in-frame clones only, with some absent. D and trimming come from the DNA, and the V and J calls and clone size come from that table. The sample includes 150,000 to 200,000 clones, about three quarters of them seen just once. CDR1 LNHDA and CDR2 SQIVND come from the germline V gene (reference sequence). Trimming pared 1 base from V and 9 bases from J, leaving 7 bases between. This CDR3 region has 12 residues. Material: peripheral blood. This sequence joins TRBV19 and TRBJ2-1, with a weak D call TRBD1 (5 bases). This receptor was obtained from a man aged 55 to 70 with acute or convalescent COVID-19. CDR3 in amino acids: CASSIVDSEQFF. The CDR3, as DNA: TGTGCCAGTAGTATAGTAGACAGTGAGCAGTTCTTC.